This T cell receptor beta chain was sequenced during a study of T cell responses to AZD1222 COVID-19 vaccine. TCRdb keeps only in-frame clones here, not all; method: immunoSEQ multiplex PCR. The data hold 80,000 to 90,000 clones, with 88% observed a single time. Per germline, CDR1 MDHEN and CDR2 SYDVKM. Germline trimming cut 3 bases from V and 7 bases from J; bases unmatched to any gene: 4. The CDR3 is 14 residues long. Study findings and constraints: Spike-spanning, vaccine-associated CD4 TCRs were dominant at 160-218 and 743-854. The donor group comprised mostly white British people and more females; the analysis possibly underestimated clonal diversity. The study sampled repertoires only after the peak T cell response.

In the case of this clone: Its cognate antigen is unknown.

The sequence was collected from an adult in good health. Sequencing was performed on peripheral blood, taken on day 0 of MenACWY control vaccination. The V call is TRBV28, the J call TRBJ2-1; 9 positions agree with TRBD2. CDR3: CASSLSGRRNEQFF. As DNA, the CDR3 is TGTGCCAGCAGTTTGAGCGGGAGGCGGAATGAGCAGTTCTTC.